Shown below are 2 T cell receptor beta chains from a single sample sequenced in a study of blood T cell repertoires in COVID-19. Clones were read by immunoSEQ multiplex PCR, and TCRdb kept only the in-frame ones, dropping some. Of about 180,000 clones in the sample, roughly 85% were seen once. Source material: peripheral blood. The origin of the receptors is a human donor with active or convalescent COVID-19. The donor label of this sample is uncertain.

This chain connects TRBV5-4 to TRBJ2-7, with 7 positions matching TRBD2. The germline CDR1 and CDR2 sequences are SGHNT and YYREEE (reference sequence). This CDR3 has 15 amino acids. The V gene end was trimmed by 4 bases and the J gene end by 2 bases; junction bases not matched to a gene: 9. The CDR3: CASSPGGGVTYEQYF. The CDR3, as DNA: TGTGCCAGCAGCCCGGGTGGGGGGGTTACCTACGAGCAGTACTTC.

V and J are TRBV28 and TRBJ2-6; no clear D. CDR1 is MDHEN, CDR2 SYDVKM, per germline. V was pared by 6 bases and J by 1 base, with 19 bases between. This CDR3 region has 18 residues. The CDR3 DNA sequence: TGTGCCAGCAGCGAAGTCCGAGCCTTAGTGTCTGGGGCCAACGTCCTGACTTTC. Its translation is CASSEVRALVSGANVLTF.